This section outlines one TCR beta chain sequence together with its context. Its target is not known. Amplification of the TCR beta CDR3 regions used RNA transcripts (as template). First-round RT-PCR employed HTBI primers, with a second-round multiplex PCR after it. Each CDR3 protein is one row after TCRdb ran MiXCR on the multiplex PCR reads. The top ten clones hold less than 55% of a sample with about 740,000 distinct CDR3 sequences, roughly two fifths of them seen once. This entry comes from a study of Graves' ophthalmopathy and Graves' hyperthyroidism. General study points: Clonotypes were expanded in thyroid at above 0.001 frequency, and most also appeared in blood.

Ineligible for inclusion were patients with other autoimmune diseases, uncontrolled infections, pregnancy or lactation. The CDR3 runs to 14 residues. Germline CDR1 and CDR2: SEHNR and FQNEAQ (reference sequence). V lost 4 bases, J lost 14 bases, and 21 bases lay in between. The receptor's source is an adult man with Graves' ophthalmopathy. The chain recombines TRBV7-9 with TRBJ1-5, with TRBD1 as a possible D gene (5 bases). The sample consisted of peripheral blood. The CDR3 bases are TGTGCCAGCAGCTACTTGAATGAGCAGGGTGGTAAGCATTTT. Protein: CASSYLNEQGGKHF.